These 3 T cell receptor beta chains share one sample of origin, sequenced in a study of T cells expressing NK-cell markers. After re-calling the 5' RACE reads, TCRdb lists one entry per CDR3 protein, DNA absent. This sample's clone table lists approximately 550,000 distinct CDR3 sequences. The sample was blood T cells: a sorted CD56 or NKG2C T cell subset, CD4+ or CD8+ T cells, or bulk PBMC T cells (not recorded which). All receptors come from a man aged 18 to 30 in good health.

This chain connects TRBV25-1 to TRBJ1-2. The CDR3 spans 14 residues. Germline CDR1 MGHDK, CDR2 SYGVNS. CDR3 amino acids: CASREAGVRNGYTF.

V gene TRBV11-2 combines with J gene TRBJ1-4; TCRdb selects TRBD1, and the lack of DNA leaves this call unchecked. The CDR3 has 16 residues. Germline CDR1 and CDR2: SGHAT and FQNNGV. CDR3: CASSLYSGTLSQELFF.

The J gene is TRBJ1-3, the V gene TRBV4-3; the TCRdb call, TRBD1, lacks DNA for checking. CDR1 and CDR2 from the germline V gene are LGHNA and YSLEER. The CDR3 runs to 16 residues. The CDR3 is CASSQGGVGSGNTIYF.